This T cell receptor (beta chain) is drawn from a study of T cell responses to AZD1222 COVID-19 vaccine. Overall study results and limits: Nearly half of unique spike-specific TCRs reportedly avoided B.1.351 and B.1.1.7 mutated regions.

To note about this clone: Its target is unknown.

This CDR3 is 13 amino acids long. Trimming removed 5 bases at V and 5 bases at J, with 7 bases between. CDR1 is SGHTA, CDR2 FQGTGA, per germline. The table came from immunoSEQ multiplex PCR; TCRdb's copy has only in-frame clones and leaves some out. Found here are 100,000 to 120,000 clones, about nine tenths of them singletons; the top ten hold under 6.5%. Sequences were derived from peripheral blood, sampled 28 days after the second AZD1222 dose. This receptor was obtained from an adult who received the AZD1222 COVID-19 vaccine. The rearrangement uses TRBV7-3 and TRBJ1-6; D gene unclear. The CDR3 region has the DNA TGTGCCAGCAGCGAGGCAAATAATTCACCCCTCCACTTT. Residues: CASSEANNSPLHF.